These T cell receptor beta chains were read from a single sample in a study of Ad26.COV2.S vaccination and SARS-CoV-2 variants. The assay was immunoSEQ multiplex PCR, and TCRdb's table has in-frame clones only and misses some. The repertoire holds 350,000 to 450,000 clones, with roughly 84% as singletons. The material was peripheral blood, obtained in a trial of Ad26.COV2.S vaccine versus placebo. These receptors were collected from a person between 18 and 65 years old who received the Ad26.COV2.S COVID-19 vaccine or a placebo. The CDR3 runs from the conserved cysteine through the conserved F or W. Each record gives: V gene, clone size, J gene, D gene, CDR3 DNA, CDR3 protein. D genes are given only for firm matches. A clone size is listed for some rows: how often the clone was seen (once, few, many), or a class if it is expanded.

TRBV9	.	TRBJ1-3	.	TGTGCCAGCAGCGTAGAAGCCACTGGAAACACCATATATTTT	CASSVEATGNTIYF
TRBV20-1	.	TRBJ2-1	.	TGCAGTGCTGTTCAGGGTGAGCAGTTCTTC	CSAVQGEQFF
TRBV6-1	.	TRBJ2-7	.	TGTGCCAGCAGTGAAGCGCGGAGCCAGTCGCCCTCCTACGAGCAGTACTTC	CASSEARSQSPSYEQYF
TRBV11-2	.	TRBJ2-1	TRBD1	TGTGCCAGCAGCCCAGGGACAGGTGAGCAGTTCTTC	CASSPGTGEQFF
TRBV29-1	.	TRBJ2-3	.	TGCAGCGTTTCCACCGGGGCGGATCACACAGATACGCAGTATTTT	CSVSTGADHTDTQYF
TRBV27	.	TRBJ1-1	.	TGTGCCAGCAGTTACCTCGGACAGAACACTGAAGCTTTCTTT	CASSYLGQNTEAFF
TRBV6-1	.	TRBJ1-2	.	TGTGCCAGCAGTGAAGAAGGGCAGAAGTACTATGGCTACACCTTC	CASSEEGQKYYGYTF
TRBV7-3	.	TRBJ1-4	.	TGTGCCAGCAGCCCTACGGGCAGGCCTAATGAAAAACTGTTTTTT	CASSPTGRPNEKLFF
TRBV19	.	TRBJ2-5	.	TGTGCCAGTACCCCTAGGGCCGAGGCAGGAGAGACCCAGTACTTC	CASTPRAEAGETQYF
TRBV3-1/TRBV3-2	.	TRBJ2-1	.	TGTGCCAGCAGCCATAGATCTAGCGTTGAGTCCGCGAATGAGCAGTTCTTC	CASSHRSSVESANEQFF
TRBV7-2	.	TRBJ2-3	TRBD2	TGTGCCAGCAGCACCCGGGCGGGGGGGCCGACAGATACGCAGTATTTT	CASSTRAGGPTDTQYF
TRBV12-3/TRBV12-4	.	TRBJ2-7	.	TGTGCCAGCAGTTTGGTGCGCTACGAGCAGTACTTC	CASSLVRYEQYF
TRBV18	.	TRBJ2-7	TRBD1	TGTGCCAGCTCACCGGGACAGGGGAGGAGCGAGCAGTACTTC	CASSPGQGRSEQYF
TRBV9	.	TRBJ2-1	TRBD2	TGTGCCAGCAGCGTAGAAGGGGAACTAGCGGGGGGTTGGCAGTTCTTC	CASSVEGELAGGWQFF
TRBV11-1	.	TRBJ2-7	TRBD1	TGTGCCAGCAGCTCCCGGGACAGAAGCTCCTACGAGCAGTACTTC	CASSSRDRSSYEQYF
TRBV11-2	.	TRBJ1-2	TRBD1	TGTGCCAGCAGCACTAGTAGGTGGATGCGGGACAGCTACAATGGCTACACCTTC	CASSTSRWMRDSYNGYTF
TRBV6-5	.	TRBJ1-6	.	TGTACCAGCCGACAGAGTAGCTCCTATAATTCACCCCTCCACTTT	CTSRQSSSYNSPLHF
TRBV5-4	.	TRBJ2-1	TRBD2	TGTGCCAGCAGCTTGGCGTCTAGCGGGGTGGGCAATGAGCAGTTCTTC	CASSLASSGVGNEQFF
TRBV6-5	.	TRBJ2-1	TRBD2	TGTGCCAGCAGACTAGCGGGGGGGCCAAATGAGCAGTTCTTC	CASRLAGGPNEQFF
TRBV6-6	.	TRBJ1-5	.	TGTGCCAGTAACAGGGAGGGGAATCAGCCCCAGCATTTT	CASNREGNQPQHF
TRBV10-3	.	TRBJ2-2	TRBD1	TGTGCCATCAGGGGACAGGGGACCCTGATTGACACCGGGGAGCTGTTTTTT	CAIRGQGTLIDTGELFF
TRBV9	.	TRBJ1-1	.	TGTGCCAGCAGCGCGAGTCCGAACACTGAAGCTTTCTTT	CASSASPNTEAFF
TRBV6-2/TRBV6-3	.	TRBJ1-1	.	TGTGCCAGCAGCCCATGGACCACTGAAGCTTTCTTT	CASSPWTTEAFF
TRBV6-1	.	TRBJ1-1	TRBD1	TGTGCCAGCAGTGAGGACAGGCCGCCTATGAACACTGAAGCTTTCTTT	CASSEDRPPMNTEAFF
TRBV18	.	TRBJ2-3	.	TGTGCCAGCTCACCGGACACTAGGACAGATACGCAGTATTTT	CASSPDTRTDTQYF
TRBV12-3/TRBV12-4	.	TRBJ2-1	.	TGTGCCAGCAGTTTAGGGGCGCGGGGGCAGTTCTTC	CASSLGARGQFF
TRBV10-3	few	TRBJ1-3	.	TGTGCCGGACGAACTGGTGGAAACACCATATATTTT	CAGRTGGNTIYF
TRBV6-5	.	TRBJ1-5	TRBD1	TGTGCCAGCAGCTACAGGGGGAATCAGCCCCAGCATTTT	CASSYRGNQPQHF
TRBV2	.	TRBJ1-5	.	TGTGCCAGCAGTTCAGACAGGCAACGCAATCAGCCCCAGCATTTT	CASSSDRQRNQPQHF
TRBV6-1	.	TRBJ1-4	.	TGTGCCAGCAGTGCTTTCGGGGCAGGGGATTATGAAAAACTGTTTTTT	CASSAFGAGDYEKLFF
TRBV2	.	TRBJ1-1	.	TGTGCCAGCAGTGGGAGGGTCGGGGCCGAAGCTTTCTTT	CASSGRVGAEAFF
TRBV19	.	TRBJ1-4	TRBD1	TGTGCCAGTAGTATAATGGGACAGGGGACAACTAATGAAAAACTGTTTTTT	CASSIMGQGTTNEKLFF
TRBV7-6	.	TRBJ2-5	.	TGTGCCAGCAGCTTTGGACCTCAAGAGACCCAGTACTTC	CASSFGPQETQYF
TRBV5-4	few	TRBJ2-7	TRBD1	TGTGCCAGCAGCGACCCCGGGACAGAACCCTACGAGCAGTACTTC	CASSDPGTEPYEQYF
TRBV7-9	.	TRBJ2-1	.	TGTGCCAGCAGCCGAACCGGGGGATACAATGAGCAGTTCTTC	CASSRTGGYNEQFF
TRBV21-1	.	TRBJ1-1	.	TGTGCCAGCAGCAAAGGGACATCGATCAATAGCGTGGGGGGCAACACTGAAGCTTTCTTT	CASSKGTSINSVGGNTEAFF
TRBV18	.	TRBJ2-7	.	TGTGCCAGCTCACCAGGGGGGGGCAGCTACGAGCAGTACTTC	CASSPGGGSYEQYF
TRBV7-8	.	TRBJ1-2	TRBD1	TGTGCCAGCAGCTCCACGACAGGGAACTATGGCTACACCTTC	CASSSTTGNYGYTF
TRBV7-9	.	TRBJ1-5	.	TGTGCCAGCAGCCTCGTGGGAGCTAGTCAGCCCCAGCATTTT	CASSLVGASQPQHF
TRBV19	.	TRBJ2-1	TRBD2	TGTGCCAGTAGTATGGGACTAAGGCTTGTCGGGGAGCAGTTCTTC	CASSMGLRLVGEQFF
TRBV6-1	.	TRBJ2-3	.	TGTGCCAGCAGTGAACAAGGGCCTACTAGCACAGATACGCAGTATTTT	CASSEQGPTSTDTQYF
TRBV14	.	TRBJ2-1	.	TGTGCCAGCAGCCAAAGGGGAAGCGGTGAGCAGTTCTTC	CASSQRGSGEQFF
TRBV6-5	.	TRBJ1-4	.	TGTGCCAGCAGTTACTCGAATAGTGAAAAACTGTTTTTT	CASSYSNSEKLFF
TRBV5-4	.	TRBJ2-5	.	TGTGCCAGCAGCCCCGGGGGCCGCGGAGAGACCCAGTACTTC	CASSPGGRGETQYF
TRBV4-2	.	TRBJ1-3	TRBD1	TGTGCCAGCAGCCTAATCACTACCGGGACAGAAATCTCTGGAAACACCATATATTTT	CASSLITTGTEISGNTIYF
TRBV10-1	.	TRBJ2-7	TRBD1	TGCGCCAGCAGTGAGCGACAGGGCCACCGGGCCATCTACGAGCAGTACTTC	CASSERQGHRAIYEQYF
TRBV5-4	.	TRBJ2-7	.	TGTGCCAGCAGCCCACAGGGTTTCAACGAGCAGTACTTC	CASSPQGFNEQYF
TRBV15	.	TRBJ2-5	TRBD2	TGTGCCACCAGCAGGGACGGACTAGCGGAAGAGACCCAGTACTTC	CATSRDGLAEETQYF
TRBV7-9	.	TRBJ2-3	.	TGTGCCAGCAGCTTCGGAGCGGATACGCAGTATTTT	CASSFGADTQYF
TRBV20-1	.	TRBJ1-1	.	TGCAGTGCTAGAGGGGACCGTGAAGCTTTCTTT	CSARGDREAFF
TRBV2	.	TRBJ2-2	.	TGTGCCAGCAGTGGGCAGGGTTCCGGGGAGCTGTTTTTT	CASSGQGSGELFF
TRBV3-1/TRBV3-2	.	TRBJ1-2	.	TGTGCCAGCAGCCAAGAAAGCTCCTATGGCTACACCTTC	CASSQESSYGYTF
TRBV19	.	TRBJ2-6	.	TGTGCCAGTAGGTCCCTGGACTCTGGGGCCAACGTCCTGACTTTC	CASRSLDSGANVLTF
TRBV3-1/TRBV3-2	.	TRBJ2-7	TRBD2	TGTGCCAGCAGCCTATTTTCTAGCGGGCGTAGCTCCTACGAGCAGTACTTC	CASSLFSSGRSSYEQYF
TRBV7-9	.	TRBJ1-4	TRBD1	TGTGCCAGCAGCGATTGGGACAGGGGATTAAGAAATGAAAAACTGTTTTTT	CASSDWDRGLRNEKLFF
TRBV6-5	.	TRBJ2-6	.	TGTGCCAGCAGACTTGCTGGGGCCAACGTCCTGACTTTC	CASRLAGANVLTF
TRBV5-1	.	TRBJ2-1	.	TGCGCCAGCAGCTTGGAAGTGGGGGGCGAGCAGTTCTTC	CASSLEVGGEQFF
TRBV5-1	.	TRBJ1-3	TRBD1	TGCGCCAGAACGACAGGGGGAACTGGAAACACCATATATTTT	CARTTGGTGNTIYF